A single sample gave rise to the 2 T cell receptor beta chains below, sequenced in a study of blood T cell repertoires in COVID-19. This table comes from immunoSEQ multiplex PCR, and its TCRdb copy is limited to in-frame clones, with some not included. Counted here are over 120,000 clones, 80% occurring once; the ten biggest clones make up around 3.7%. Source material: peripheral blood. The receptors were gathered from a man between 65 and 85 years old who had recovered from COVID-19.

The genes are TRBV6-5 and TRBJ1-4, with a weak D call TRBD1 (5 bases). The V gene's germline CDR1 is MNHEY and CDR2 SVGAGI. The CDR3 sequence is 12 residues long. Trimming pared 6 bases from V and 4 bases from J, leaving 6 bases between. As DNA, the CDR3 is TGTGCCAGCAGAAGGGGTAATGAAAAACTGTTTTTT. It translates to CASRRGNEKLFF.

The V gene is TRBV5-8, the J gene TRBJ2-5; TRBD1 agrees at 10 bases. The germline V gene encodes CDR1 SGHTS and CDR2 YDEGEE. The trim removed 1 base at V and 2 bases at J, leaving 8 bases unmatched. CDR3 length equals 17 residues. As DNA, the CDR3 is TGTGCCAGCAGCTTGTCCTGGGGGACAGGGGAACAAGAGACCCAGTACTTC. This gives the protein CASSLSWGTGEQETQYF. The whole variable domain, filled in from reference TRBV5-8 and TRBJ2-5, reads EAGVTQSPTHLIKTRGQQATLRCSPISGHTSVYWYQQALGLGLQFLLWYDEGEERNRGNFPPRFSGRQFPNYSSELNVNALELEDSALYLCASSLSWGTGEQETQYFGPGTRLLVL.